The sequence of this T cell receptor beta chain was determined in a study of response to subunit inactivated influenza vaccine. Germline V gene sequence: CDR1 SQVTM, CDR2 ANQGSEA. Trimming took 7 bases from V and 7 from J, leaving 23 bases between them. This CDR3 comprises 14 residues. TCRdb reprocessed the RT-PCR reads via MiXCR and lists one record per CDR3 protein. The sample records approximately 300,000 distinct CDR3 sequences, around 20% being singletons. Study-level points and caveats: Authors suggested each seasonal flu vaccination may recruit only limited numbers of new T cells.

Notes on this clonotype: Its cognate antigen is unknown.

The input for sequencing was PBMCs from blood, taken less than 22 months after vaccination. This sequence originates from a man aged 50-75 years who received an inactivated influenza vaccine. The chain joins TRBV29-1 to TRBJ2-7; weak D call: TRBD1 (6 bases). Here the CDR3 reads CSAGGTGTMGEQYF. DNA of the CDR3: TGCAGCGCTGGGGGTACGGGGACAATGGGGGAGCAGTACTTC.